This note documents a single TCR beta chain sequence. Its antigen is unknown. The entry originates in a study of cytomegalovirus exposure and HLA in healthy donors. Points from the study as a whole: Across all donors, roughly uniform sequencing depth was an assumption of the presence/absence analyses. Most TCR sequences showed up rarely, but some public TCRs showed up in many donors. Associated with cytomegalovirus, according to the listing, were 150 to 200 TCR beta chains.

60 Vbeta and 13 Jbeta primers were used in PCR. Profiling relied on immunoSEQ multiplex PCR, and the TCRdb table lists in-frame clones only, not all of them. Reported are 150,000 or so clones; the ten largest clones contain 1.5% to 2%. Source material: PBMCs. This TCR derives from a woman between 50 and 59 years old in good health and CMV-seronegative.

DNA of the CDR3: TGTGCCAGCAGTTTATCTACAGGGGCCAACTATGGCTACACCTTC. Protein: CASSLSTGANYGYTF. This sequence joins TRBV28 and TRBJ1-2, with 7 bases aligning to TRBD1. Germline assignment: CDR1 MDHEN and CDR2 SYDVKM. V dropped 1 base and J dropped 2; count of bases not matched to a gene: 4. CDR3 length: 15 amino acids.